This T cell receptor (beta chain) was sequenced in a study of blood T cell repertoires in COVID-19. Overall study: Sites in the United States, Italy and Spain provided acute and convalescent COVID-19 samples. Nucleic acid was either cDNA or gDNA, and it came from T cells, B-cell-depleted T cells, or PBMCs.

The method was immunoSEQ multiplex PCR; TCRdb's version includes in-frame clones alone and lacks a portion of them. The profile shows about 80,000 clones, 78% of them singletons. The CDR3 contains 19 residues. CDR1 and CDR2 (germline): SEHNR, FQNEAQ (reference sequence). Trimming cost V 0 bases and J 4 bases; bases outside gene matches: 9. Source material: peripheral blood. The gene calls are TRBV7-9 and TRBJ2-2; 12 positions agree with TRBD1. The sequence came from a human donor in a cohort sampled during active COVID-19. CDR3 bases: TGTGCCAGCAGCTTAGCGGGACGGGACAGGGGGCGCAGCACCGGGGAGCTGTTTTTT. Translating gives CASSLAGRDRGRSTGELFF.